This T cell receptor beta chain was captured in a study of PD-1 blockade in classical Hodgkin lymphoma. Regarding the study as a whole: In CD4+ cells, TCR diversity went up significantly by C4D1, but in CD8+ cells it did not.

CDR1 and CDR2 (germline): MNHEY, SVGAGI. This CDR3 region has 13 residues. Trimming cost V 0 bases and J 3 bases, with 5 bases left between them. Here immunoSEQ multiplex PCR was the method, and the copy in TCRdb shows in-frame clones only, minus some. Counted here are approximately 100,000 clones, roughly 89% occurring once; the ten biggest clones make up 6.5% to 7.5%. Autologous stem cell transplantation was followed by relapse in every patient, and brentuximab vedotin exposure varied. This clone showed up just a few times. The antigen remains unidentified. Specimen: peripheral blood mononuclear cells (PBMCs), collected before the second cycle of nivolumab. This chain links TRBV6-5 with TRBJ1-1, with D unclear. The TCR comes from a human donor with classical Hodgkin lymphoma. CDR3 nucleotide sequence: TGTGCCAGCAGTTACTCGGATTACACTGAAGCTTTCTTT. The encoded protein is CASSYSDYTEAFF.